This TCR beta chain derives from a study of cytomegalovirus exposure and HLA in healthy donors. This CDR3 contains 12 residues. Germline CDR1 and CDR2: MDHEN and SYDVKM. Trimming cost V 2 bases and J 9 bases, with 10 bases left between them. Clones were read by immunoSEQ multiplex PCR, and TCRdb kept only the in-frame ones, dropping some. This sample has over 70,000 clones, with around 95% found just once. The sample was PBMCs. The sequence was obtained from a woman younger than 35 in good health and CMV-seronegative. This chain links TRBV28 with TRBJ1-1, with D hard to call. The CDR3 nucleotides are TGTGCCAGCAGTTTACAGGCCCCCAAAGCTTTCTTT. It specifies CASSLQAPKAFF.